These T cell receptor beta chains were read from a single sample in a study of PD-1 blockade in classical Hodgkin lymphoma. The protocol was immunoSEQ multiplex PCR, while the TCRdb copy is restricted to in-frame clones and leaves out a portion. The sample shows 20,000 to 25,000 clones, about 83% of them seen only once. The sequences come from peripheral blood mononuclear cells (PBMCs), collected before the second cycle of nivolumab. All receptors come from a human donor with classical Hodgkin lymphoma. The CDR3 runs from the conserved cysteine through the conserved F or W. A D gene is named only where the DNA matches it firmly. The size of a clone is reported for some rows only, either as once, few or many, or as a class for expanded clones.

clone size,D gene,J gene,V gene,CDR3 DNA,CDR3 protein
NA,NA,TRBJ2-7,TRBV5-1,TGCGCCAGCAGCGGAGGACCCTACGAGCAGTACTTC,CASSGGPYEQYF
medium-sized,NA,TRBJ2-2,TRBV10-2,TGCGCCAGCAGAGCAGGAGTAGGGGAGCTGTTTTTT,CASRAGVGELFF
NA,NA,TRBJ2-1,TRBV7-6,TGTGCCAGCAGCTTACTTTTCCGGGACTCCCACAATGAGCAGTTCTTC,CASSLLFRDSHNEQFF
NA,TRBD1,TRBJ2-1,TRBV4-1,TGCGCCAGCAGCCAGATTCCCGGGACAGTTTACTACAATGAGCAGTTCTTC,CASSQIPGTVYYNEQFF
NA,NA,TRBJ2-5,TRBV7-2,TGTGCCAGCAGCGCTGACAGCCAAGAGACCCAGTACTTC,CASSADSQETQYF
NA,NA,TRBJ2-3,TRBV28,TGTGCCAGCAGTTTACAGGCCACAGATACGCAGTATTTT,CASSLQATDTQYF
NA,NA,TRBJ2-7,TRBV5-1,TGCGCCAGCAGCTTGGAGCAGGGGACCCCCTACGAGCAGTACTTC,CASSLEQGTPYEQYF
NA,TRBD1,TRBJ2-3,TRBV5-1,TGCGCCAGCAGCTTCTACCCCAATCGACAGGGAGTGGATACGCAGTATTTT,CASSFYPNRQGVDTQYF
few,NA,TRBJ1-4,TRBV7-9,TGTGCCAGCAGCAAAAGGGAGACAACTAATGAAAAACTGTTTTTT,CASSKRETTNEKLFF
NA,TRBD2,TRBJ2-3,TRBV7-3,TGTGCCAGCAGCTTAGCGGGAGGGCCAGGAGATACGCAGTATTTT,CASSLAGGPGDTQYF
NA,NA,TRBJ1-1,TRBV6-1,TGTGCCAGCGAGTATAATGTAGCTTTCTTT,CASEYNVAFF
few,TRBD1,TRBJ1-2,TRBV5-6,TGTGCCAGCAGCTTGGTCTCGACAGGGGTCATCTACACCTTC,CASSLVSTGVIYTF
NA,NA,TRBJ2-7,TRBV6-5,TGTGCCAGCAGTACATCCCGAGAAGGGTACGAGCAGTACTTC,CASSTSREGYEQYF
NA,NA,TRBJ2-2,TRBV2,TGTGCCAGCACCATCACCGGGGAGCTGTTTTTT,CASTITGELFF
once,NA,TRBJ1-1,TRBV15,TGTGCCACCAGCAGAGAGAGGAACACTGAAGCTTTCTTT,CATSRERNTEAFF
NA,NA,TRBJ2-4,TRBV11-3,TGTGCCAGCAGCTTCCGGGACCGAAAAAAAAACATTCAGTACTTC,CASSFRDRKKNIQYF
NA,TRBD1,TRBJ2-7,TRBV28,TGTGCCAGCAGTTTAATAGACAGGGACTCCTACGAGCAGTACTTC,CASSLIDRDSYEQYF
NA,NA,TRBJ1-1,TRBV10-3,TGTGCCATCAGTGAGGGGGCCGAAGCTTTCTTT,CAISEGAEAFF
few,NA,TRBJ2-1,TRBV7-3,TGTGCCAGCAGCTTAACGGAAGGGGATGAGCAGTTCTTC,CASSLTEGDEQFF
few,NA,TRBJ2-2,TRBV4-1,TGCGCCAGCAGCCAGGGGACTGTACGGGAGAACACCGGGGAGCTGTTTTTT,CASSQGTVRENTGELFF
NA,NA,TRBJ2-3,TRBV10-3,TGTGCCATCAGTGAGGTCCGCTCAGATACGCAGTATTTT,CAISEVRSDTQYF
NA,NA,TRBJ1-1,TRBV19,TGTGCCAGTAGTGTCGAAGTAGGGACTGAAGCTTTCTTT,CASSVEVGTEAFF
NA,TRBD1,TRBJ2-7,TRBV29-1,TGCAGCGGCCGGGACAGGGGAGGTTACGAGCAGTACTTC,CSGRDRGGYEQYF
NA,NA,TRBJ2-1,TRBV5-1,TGCGCCAGCAGCTTGGGCGCTAGCACTGAGAATGAGCAGTTCTTC,CASSLGASTENEQFF
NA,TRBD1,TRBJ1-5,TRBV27,TGTGCCAGCAGTACGGACAGGGGGAGACAGCCCCAGCATTTT,CASSTDRGRQPQHF
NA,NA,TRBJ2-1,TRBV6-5,TGTGCCAGCAGTTCCGCCGGGTCAGGATTCAATGAGCAGTTCTTC,CASSSAGSGFNEQFF
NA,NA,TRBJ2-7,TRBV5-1,TGCGCCAGCAGCTTGGGGGCCAGCTACGAGCAGTACTTC,CASSLGASYEQYF
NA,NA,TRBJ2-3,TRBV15,TGTGCCACCAGCAGAGATTGGCCAGATACGCAGTATTTT,CATSRDWPDTQYF
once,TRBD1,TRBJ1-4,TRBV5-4,TGTGCCAGCAGCCCGACAGGGTCAACTAATGAAAAACTGTTTTTT,CASSPTGSTNEKLFF
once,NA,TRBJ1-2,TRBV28,TGTGCCAGCACAGGGCCTAACTATGGCTACACCTTC,CASTGPNYGYTF
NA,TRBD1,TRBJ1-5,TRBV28,TGTGCCAGCAGCCCGGACAGGGGTAGCAATCAGCCCCAGCATTTT,CASSPDRGSNQPQHF
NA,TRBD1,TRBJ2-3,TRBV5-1,TGCGCCAGCAGCTCCCCGGGACAGAGCACAGATACGCAGTATTTT,CASSSPGQSTDTQYF
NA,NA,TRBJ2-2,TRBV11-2,TGTGCCAGCAGCTTAGGCAATGGTACCCGGAACACCGGGGAGCTGTTTTTT,CASSLGNGTRNTGELFF
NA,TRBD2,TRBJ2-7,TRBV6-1,TGTGCCAGCGGACTAGTTTCTTACGAGCAGTACTTC,CASGLVSYEQYF
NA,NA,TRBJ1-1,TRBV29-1,TGCAGCGTTGGCCCCGGGGGGAACACTGAAGCTTTCTTT,CSVGPGGNTEAFF
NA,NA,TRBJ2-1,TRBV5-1,TGCGCCAGCAGCCTCGGGCTTCGTTCCTACAATGAGCAGTTCTTC,CASSLGLRSYNEQFF